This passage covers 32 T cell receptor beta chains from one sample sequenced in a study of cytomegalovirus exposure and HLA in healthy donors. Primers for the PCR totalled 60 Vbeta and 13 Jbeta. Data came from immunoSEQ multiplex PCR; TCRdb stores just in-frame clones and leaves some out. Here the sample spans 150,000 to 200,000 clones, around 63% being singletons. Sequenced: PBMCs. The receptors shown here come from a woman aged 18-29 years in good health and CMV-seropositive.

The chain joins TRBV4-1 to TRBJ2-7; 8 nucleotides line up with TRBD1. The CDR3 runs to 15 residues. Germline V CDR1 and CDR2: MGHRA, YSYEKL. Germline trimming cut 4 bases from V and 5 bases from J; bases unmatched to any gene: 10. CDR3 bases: TGCGCCAGCAGCCCTTCCTGGACAGGGCTCAACGAGCAGTACTTC. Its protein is CASSPSWTGLNEQYF.

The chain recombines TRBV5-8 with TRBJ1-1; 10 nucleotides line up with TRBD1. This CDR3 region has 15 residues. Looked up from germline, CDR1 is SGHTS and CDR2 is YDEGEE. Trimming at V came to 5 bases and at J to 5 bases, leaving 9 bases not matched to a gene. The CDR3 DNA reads TGTGCCAGCAGAATCGAAAGGACAGGGGGGACTGAAGCTTTCTTT. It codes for CASRIERTGGTEAFF. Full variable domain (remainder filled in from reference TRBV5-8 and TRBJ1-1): EAGVTQSPTHLIKTRGQQATLRCSPISGHTSVYWYQQALGLGLQFLLWYDEGEERNRGNFPPRFSGRQFPNYSSELNVNALELEDSALYLCASRIERTGGTEAFFGQGTRLTVV.

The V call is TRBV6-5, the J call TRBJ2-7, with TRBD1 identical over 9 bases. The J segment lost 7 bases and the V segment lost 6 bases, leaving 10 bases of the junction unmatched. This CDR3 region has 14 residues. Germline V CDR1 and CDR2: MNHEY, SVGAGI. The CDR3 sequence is CASSTGTGNSEQYF. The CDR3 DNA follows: TGTGCCAGCAGCACCGGGACAGGGAACTCGGAGCAGTACTTC.

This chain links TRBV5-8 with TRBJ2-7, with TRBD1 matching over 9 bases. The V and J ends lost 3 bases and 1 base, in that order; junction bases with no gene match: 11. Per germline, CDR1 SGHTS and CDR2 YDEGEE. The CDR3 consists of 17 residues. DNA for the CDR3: TGTGCCAGCAGCTGGGGACAGGGCTTACCCGAATCCTACGAGCAGTACTTC. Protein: CASSWGQGLPESYEQYF.

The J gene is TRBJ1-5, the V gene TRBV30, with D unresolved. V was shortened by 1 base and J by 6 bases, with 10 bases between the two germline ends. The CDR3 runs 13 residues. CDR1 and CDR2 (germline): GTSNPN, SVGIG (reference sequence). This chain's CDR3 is CAWSGLSGQPQHF. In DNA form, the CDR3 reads TGTGCCTGGAGTGGACTGAGCGGTCAGCCCCAGCATTTT.

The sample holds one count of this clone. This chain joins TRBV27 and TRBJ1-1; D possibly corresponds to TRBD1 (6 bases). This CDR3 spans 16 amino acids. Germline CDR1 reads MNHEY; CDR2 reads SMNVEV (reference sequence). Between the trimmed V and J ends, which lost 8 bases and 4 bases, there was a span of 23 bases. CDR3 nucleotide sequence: TGTGCCAGCCGCCTCGCATACTCAGGGGTCGGCACTGAAGCTTTCTTT. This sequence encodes CASRLAYSGVGTEAFF.

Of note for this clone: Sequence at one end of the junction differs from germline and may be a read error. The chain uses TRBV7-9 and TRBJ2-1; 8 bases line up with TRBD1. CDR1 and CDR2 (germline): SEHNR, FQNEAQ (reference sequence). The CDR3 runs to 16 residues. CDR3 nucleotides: TGTTCCAGCAGCCGCCTGGACAGGGAACTCCACAATGAGCAGTTCTTC. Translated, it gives CSSSRLDRELHNEQFF.

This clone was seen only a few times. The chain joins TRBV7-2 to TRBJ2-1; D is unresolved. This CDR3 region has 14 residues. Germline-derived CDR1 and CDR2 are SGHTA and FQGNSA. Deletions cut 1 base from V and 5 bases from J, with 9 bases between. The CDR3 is CASSLGLINNEQFF. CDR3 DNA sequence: TGTGCCAGCAGCTTAGGGCTGATTAACAATGAGCAGTTCTTC.

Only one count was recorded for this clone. The CDR3 is CASSVHDSFGEKLFF. CDR3 sequence (DNA): TGTGCCAGCAGCGTACACGACAGTTTTGGGGAAAAACTGTTTTTT. The V call is TRBV9, the J call TRBJ1-4, with D tentatively TRBD1 (5 bases). This CDR3 comprises 15 residues. The V end was cut by 1 base, the J end by 8 bases, with 15 bases between. Germline lookup yields CDR1 SGDLS and CDR2 YYNGEE.

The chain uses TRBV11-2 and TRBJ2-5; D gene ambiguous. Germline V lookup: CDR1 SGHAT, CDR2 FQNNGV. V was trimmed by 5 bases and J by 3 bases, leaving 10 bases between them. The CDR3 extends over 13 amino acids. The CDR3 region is CASSINIKETQYF. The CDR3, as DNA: TGTGCCAGCAGCATCAACATTAAAGAGACCCAGTACTTC.

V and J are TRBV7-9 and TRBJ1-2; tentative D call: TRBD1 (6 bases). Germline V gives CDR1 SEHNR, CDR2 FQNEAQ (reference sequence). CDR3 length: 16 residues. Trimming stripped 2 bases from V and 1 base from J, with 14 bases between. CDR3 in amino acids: CASSLLGQTINYGYTF. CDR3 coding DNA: TGTGCCAGCAGCTTACTTGGACAGACGATTAACTATGGCTACACCTTC.

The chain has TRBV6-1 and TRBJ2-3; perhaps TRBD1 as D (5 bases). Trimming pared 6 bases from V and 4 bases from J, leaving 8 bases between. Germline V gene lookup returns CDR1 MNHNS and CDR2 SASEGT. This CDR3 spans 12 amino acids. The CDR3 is CASRDSSDTQYF. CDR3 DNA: TGTGCCAGCAGAGACAGCTCAGATACGCAGTATTTT.

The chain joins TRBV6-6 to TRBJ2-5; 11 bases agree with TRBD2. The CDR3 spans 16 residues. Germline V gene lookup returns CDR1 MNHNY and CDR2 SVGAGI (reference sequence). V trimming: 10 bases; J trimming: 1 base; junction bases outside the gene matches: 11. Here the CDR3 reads CATKIGLAGTQETQYF. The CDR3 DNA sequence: TGTGCCACCAAAATAGGACTAGCGGGTACCCAAGAGACCCAGTACTTC.

This CDR3 reads CASRRTGSYSGNTIYF. In DNA form, the CDR3 reads TGTGCCAGCCGAAGGACAGGTTCCTACTCTGGAAACACCATATATTTT. This chain connects TRBV7-8 to TRBJ1-3, with 7 nucleotides matching TRBD1. The CDR3 is 16 amino acids. The germline CDR1 and CDR2 sequences are SGHVS and FQNEAQ. After removal of 8 bases from V and 0 bases from J, the junction contained 10 bases not matched to a gene.

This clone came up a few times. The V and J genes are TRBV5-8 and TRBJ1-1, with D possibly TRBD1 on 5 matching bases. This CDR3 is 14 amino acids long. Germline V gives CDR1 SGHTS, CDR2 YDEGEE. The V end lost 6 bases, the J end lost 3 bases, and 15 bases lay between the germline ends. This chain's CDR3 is CASTLPPGDTEAFF. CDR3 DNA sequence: TGTGCCAGCACTTTACCCCCGGGGGACACTGAAGCTTTCTTT.

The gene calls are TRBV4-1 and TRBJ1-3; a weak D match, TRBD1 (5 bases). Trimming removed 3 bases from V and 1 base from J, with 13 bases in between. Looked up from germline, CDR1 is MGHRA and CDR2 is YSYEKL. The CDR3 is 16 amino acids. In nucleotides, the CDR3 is TGCGCCAGCAGCCATCCCTGGCCAGGGTCTGGAAACACCATATATTTT. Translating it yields CASSHPWPGSGNTIYF.

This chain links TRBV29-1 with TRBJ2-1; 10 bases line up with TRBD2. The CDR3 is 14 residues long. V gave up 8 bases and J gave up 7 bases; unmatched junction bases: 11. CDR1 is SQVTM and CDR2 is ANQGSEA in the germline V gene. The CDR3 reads CSSGVAGGYNEQFF. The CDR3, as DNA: TGCAGCTCTGGGGTAGCGGGAGGTTATAATGAGCAGTTCTTC.

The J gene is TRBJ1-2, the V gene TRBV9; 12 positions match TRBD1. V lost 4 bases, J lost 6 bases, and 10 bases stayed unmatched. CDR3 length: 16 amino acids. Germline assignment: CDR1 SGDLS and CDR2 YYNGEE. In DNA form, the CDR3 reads TGTGCCAGCAGCTTCGGGACAGGGGGCCTACTTCATGGCTACACCTTC. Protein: CASSFGTGGLLHGYTF.

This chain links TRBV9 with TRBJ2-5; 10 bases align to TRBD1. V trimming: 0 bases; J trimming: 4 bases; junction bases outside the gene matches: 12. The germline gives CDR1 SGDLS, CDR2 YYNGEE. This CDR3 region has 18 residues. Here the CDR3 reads CASSVGKSGTGVRETQYF. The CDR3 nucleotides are TGTGCCAGCAGCGTAGGAAAGTCGGGGACAGGGGTTCGAGAGACCCAGTACTTC.

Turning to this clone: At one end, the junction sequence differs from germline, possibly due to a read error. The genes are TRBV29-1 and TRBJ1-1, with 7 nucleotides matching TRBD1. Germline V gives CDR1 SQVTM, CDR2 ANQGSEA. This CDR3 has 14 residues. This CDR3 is CSVGMDRRRSGRIF. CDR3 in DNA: TGCAGCGTTGGGATGGACAGGAGGAGGTCAGGGCGGATCTTT.

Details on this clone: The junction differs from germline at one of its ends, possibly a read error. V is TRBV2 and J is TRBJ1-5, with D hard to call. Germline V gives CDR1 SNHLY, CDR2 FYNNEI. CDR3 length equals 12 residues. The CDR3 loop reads CASSEAAGLPSF. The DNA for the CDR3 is TGTGCCAGCAGTGAAGCGGCCGGACTCCCTTCTTTT.

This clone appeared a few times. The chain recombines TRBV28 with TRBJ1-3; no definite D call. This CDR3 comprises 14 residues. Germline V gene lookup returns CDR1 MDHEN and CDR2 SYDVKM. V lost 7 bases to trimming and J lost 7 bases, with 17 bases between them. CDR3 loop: CASTPTSSGNTIYF. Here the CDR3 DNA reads TGTGCCAGCACCCCTACCAGCTCCGGGAACACCATATATTTT.

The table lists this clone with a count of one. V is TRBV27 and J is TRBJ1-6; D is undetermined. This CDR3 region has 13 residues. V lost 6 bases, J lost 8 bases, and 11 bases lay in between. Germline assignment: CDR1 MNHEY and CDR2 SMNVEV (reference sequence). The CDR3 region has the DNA TGTGCCAGCAGCCTATGGGCAGATTCACCCCTCCACTTT. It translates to CASSLWADSPLHF.

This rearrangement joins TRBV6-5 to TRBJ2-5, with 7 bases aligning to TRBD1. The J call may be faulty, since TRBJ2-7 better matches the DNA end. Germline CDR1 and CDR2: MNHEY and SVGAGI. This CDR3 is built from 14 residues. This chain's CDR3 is CASSRRTGLYEQYF. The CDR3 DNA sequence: TGTGCCAGTTCACGTAGGACAGGTCTTTACGAGCAGTACTTC.

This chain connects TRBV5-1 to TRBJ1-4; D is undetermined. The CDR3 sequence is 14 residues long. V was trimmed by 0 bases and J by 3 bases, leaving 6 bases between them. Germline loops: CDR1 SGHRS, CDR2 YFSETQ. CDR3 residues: CASSLAGPNEKLFF. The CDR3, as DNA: TGCGCCAGCAGCTTGGCAGGCCCTAATGAAAAACTGTTTTTT.

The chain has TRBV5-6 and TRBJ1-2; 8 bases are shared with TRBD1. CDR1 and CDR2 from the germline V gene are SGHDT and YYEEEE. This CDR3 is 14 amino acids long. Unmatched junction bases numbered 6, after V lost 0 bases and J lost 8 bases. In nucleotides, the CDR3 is TGTGCCAGCAGCTTGGGACAGGGGAGTCTCGGCTACACCTTC. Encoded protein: CASSLGQGSLGYTF. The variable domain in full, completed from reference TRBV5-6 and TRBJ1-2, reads DAGVTQSPTHLIKTRGQQVTLRCSPKSGHDTVSWYQQALGQGPQFIFQYYEEEERQRGNFPDRFSGHQFPNYSSELNVNALLLGDSALYLCASSLGQGSLGYTFGSGTRLTVV.

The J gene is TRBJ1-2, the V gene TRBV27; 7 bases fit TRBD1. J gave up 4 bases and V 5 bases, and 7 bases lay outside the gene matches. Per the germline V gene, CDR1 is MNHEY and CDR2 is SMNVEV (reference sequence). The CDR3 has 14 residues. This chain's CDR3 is CASSLSRDSYGYTF. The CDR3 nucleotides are TGTGCCAGCAGTCTCTCCCGGGACAGCTATGGCTACACCTTC.

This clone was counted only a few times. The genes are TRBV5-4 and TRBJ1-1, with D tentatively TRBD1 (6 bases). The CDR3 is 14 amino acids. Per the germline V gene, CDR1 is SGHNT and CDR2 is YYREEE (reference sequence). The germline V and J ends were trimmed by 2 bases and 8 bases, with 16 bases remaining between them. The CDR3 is CASSFLTGVTEAFF. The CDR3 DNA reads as TGTGCCAGCAGCTTTTTGACAGGCGTGACAGAAGCTTTCTTT.

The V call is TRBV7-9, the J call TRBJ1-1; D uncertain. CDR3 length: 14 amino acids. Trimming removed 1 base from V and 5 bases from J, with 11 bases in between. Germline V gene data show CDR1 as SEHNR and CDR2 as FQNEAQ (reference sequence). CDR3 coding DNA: TGTGCCAGCAGCTTAGGTCCGGGGTGGACTGAAGCTTTCTTT. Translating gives CASSLGPGWTEAFF.

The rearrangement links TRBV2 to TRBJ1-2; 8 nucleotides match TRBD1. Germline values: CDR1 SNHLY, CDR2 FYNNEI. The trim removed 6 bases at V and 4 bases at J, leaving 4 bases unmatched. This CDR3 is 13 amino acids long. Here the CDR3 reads CASSGTGGYGYTF. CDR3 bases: TGTGCCAGCAGCGGGACAGGCGGCTATGGCTACACCTTC.

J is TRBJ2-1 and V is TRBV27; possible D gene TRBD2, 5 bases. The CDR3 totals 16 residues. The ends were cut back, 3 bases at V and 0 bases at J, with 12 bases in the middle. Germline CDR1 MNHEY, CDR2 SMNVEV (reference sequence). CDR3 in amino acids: CASSLLSGYSYNEQFF. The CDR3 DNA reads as TGTGCCAGCAGTTTGTTGAGCGGTTACTCCTACAATGAGCAGTTCTTC.

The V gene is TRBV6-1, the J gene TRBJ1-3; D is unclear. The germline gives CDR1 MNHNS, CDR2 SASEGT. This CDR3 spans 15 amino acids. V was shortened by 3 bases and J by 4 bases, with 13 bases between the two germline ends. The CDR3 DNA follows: TGTGCCAGCAGTGACATGTATTACCGGGGAAACACCATATATTTT. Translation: CASSDMYYRGNTIYF.